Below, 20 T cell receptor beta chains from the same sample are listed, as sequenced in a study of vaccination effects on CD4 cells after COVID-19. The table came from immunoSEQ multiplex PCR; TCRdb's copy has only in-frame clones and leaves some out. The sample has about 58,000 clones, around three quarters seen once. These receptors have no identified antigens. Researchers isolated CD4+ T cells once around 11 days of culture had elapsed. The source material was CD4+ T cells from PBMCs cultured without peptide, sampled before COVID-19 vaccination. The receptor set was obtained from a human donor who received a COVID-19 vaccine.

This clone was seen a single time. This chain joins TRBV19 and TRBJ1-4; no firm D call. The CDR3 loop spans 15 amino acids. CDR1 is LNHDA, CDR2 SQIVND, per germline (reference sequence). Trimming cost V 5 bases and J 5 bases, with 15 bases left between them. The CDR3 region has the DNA TGTGCCAGTAGTCCCCCAATAGGATTGAATGAAAAACTGTTTTTT. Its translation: CASSPPIGLNEKLFF.

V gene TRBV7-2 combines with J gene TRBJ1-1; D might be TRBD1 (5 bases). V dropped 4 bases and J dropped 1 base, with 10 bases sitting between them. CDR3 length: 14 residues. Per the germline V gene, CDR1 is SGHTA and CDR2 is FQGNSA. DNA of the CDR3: TGTGCCAGCAGCTGGACCGGGGCGAACACTGAAGCTTTCTTT. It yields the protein CASSWTGANTEAFF.

CDR3 bases: TGTGCCAGCAGCGTGGGAGGGTTTGGGGATACGCAGTATTTT. This codes for CASSVGGFGDTQYF. The chain uses TRBV9 and TRBJ2-3; 7 bases are shared with TRBD2. Germline loops: CDR1 SGDLS, CDR2 YYNGEE. This CDR3 spans 14 amino acids. The ends lost 2 bases at V and 6 bases at J; junction bases unmatched: 6.

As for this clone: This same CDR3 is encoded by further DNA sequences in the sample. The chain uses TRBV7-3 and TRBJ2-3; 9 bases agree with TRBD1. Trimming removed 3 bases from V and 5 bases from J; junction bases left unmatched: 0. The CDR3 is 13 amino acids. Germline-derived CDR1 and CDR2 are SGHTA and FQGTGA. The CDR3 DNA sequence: TGTGCCAGCAGCTTGGACAGGGGAGATACGCAGTATTTT. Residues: CASSLDRGDTQYF.

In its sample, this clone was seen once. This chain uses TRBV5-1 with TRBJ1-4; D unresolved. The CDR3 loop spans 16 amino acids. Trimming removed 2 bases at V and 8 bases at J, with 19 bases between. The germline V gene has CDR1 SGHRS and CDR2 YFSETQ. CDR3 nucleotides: TGCGCCAGCAGCTTCCTTCGGTCAGCGGGAGAAGAAAAACTGTTTTTT. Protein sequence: CASSFLRSAGEEKLFF.

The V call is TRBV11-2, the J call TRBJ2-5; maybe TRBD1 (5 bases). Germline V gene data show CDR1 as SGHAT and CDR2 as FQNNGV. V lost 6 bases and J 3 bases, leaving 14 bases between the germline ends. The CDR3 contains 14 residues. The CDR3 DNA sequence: TGTGCCAGCAGTCACGACAGCCAGAAAGAGACCCAGTACTTC. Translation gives CASSHDSQKETQYF.

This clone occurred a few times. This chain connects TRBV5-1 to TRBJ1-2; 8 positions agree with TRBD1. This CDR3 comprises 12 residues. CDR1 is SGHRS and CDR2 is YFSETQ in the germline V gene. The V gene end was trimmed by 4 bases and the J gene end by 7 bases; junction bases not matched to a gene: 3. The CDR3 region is CASSTGQGGYTF. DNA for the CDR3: TGCGCCAGCAGCACTGGACAGGGTGGCTACACCTTC.

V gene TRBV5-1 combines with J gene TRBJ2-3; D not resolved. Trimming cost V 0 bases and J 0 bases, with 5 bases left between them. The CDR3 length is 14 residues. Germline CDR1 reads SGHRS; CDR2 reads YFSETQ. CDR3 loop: CASSLVQSTDTQYF. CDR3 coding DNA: TGCGCCAGCAGCTTGGTGCAAAGCACAGATACGCAGTATTTT.

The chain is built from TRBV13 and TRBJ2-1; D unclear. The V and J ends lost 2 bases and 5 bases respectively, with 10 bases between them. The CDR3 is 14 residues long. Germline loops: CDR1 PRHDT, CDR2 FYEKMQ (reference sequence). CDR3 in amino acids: CASSLMGLDNEQFF. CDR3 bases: TGTGCCAGCAGCTTAATGGGGTTAGACAATGAGCAGTTCTTC.

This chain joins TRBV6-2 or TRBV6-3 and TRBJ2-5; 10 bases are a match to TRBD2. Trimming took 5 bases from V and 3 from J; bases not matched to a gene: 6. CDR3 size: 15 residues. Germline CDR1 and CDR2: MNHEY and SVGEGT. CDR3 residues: CASSRPGTSEETQYF. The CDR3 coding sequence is TGTGCCAGCAGTCGACCCGGGACTAGCGAAGAGACCCAGTACTTC.

CDR3 region: CASKRTLNTEAFF. The CDR3 DNA follows: TGTGCCAGCAAACGGACACTGAACACTGAAGCTTTCTTT. The V call is TRBV12-3 or TRBV12-4, the J call TRBJ1-1, with TRBD1 as a possible D gene (5 bases). The V gene lost 7 bases and the J gene lost 0 bases, with 9 bases spanning the gap. The CDR3 contains 13 residues.

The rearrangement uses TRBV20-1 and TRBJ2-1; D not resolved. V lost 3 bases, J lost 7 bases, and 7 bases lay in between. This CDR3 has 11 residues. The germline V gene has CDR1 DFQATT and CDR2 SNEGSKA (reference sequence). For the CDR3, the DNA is TGCAGTGCTAGTGGTGTGAATGAGCAGTTCTTC. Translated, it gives CSASGVNEQFF.

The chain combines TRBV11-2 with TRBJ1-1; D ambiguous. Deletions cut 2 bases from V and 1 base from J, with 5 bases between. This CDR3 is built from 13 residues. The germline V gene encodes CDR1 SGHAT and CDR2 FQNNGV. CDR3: CASSLMRNTEAFF. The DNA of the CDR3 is TGTGCCAGCAGCTTAATGAGGAACACTGAAGCTTTCTTT.

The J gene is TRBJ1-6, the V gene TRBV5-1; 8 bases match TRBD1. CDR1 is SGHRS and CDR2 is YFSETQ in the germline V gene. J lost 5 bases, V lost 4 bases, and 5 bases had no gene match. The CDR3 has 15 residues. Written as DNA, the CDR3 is TGCGCCAGCAGCCACGGACAGGGAAATAATTCACCCCTCCACTTT. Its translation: CASSHGQGNNSPLHF.

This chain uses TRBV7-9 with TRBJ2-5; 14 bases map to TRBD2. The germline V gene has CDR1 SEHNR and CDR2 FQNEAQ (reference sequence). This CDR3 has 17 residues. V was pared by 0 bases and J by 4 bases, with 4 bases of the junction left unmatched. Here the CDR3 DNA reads TGTGCCAGCAGCTTAGCGAAGGGACTAGCGGGGGTAGAGACCCAGTACTTC. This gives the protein CASSLAKGLAGVETQYF.

In DNA, the CDR3 is TGTGCCAGCAGCCAAGGGTGGGGGGCAATTGAAAAACTGTTTTTT. It is translated as CASSQGWGAIEKLFF. This rearrangement joins TRBV3-1 (or the pseudogene TRBV3-2) to TRBJ1-4, with D possibly being TRBD1 (6 bases). Trimming shortened V by 1 base and J by 7 bases, and 13 bases separated the two germline ends. Germline V gene sequence: CDR1 LGHDT, CDR2 YNNKEL (reference sequence). The CDR3 consists of 15 residues.

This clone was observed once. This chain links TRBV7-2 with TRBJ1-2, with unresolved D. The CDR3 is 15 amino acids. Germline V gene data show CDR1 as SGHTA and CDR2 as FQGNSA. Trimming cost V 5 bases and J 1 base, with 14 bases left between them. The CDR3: CASSHRVGNNYGYTF. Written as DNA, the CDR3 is TGTGCCAGCAGCCACCGTGTGGGGAATAACTATGGCTACACCTTC.

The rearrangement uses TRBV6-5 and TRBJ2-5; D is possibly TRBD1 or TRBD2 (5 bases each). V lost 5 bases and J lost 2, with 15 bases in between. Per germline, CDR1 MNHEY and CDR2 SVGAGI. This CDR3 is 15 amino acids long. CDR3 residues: CASSRDGGRQETQYF. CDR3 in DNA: TGTGCCAGCAGTAGGGACGGAGGACGACAAGAGACCCAGTACTTC.

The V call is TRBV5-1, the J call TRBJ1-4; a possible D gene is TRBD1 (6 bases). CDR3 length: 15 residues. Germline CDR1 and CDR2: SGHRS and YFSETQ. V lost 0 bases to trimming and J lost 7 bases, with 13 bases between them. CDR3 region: CASSLVGGTAEKLFF. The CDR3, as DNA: TGCGCCAGCAGCTTGGTTGGGGGCACGGCTGAAAAACTGTTTTTT.

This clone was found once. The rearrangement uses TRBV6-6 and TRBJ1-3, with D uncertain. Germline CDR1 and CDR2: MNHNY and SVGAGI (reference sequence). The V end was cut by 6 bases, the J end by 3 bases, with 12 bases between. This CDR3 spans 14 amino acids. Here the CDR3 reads CASSRQNYGNTIYF. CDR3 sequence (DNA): TGTGCCAGCAGCCGCCAGAATTATGGAAACACCATATATTTT.